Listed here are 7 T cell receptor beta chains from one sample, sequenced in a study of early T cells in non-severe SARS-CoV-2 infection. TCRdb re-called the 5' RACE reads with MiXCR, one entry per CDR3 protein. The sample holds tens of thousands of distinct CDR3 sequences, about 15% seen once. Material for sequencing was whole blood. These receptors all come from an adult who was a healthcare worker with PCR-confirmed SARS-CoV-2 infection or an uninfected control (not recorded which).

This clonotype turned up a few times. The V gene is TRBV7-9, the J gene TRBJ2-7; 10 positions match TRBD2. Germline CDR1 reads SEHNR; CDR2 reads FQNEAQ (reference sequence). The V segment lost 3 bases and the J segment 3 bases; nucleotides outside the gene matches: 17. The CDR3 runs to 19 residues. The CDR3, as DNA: TGTGCCAGCAGCTTGGGCCCCGTTCTAGCGGGAGCACCCATCTACGAGCAGTACTTC. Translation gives CASSLGPVLAGAPIYEQYF. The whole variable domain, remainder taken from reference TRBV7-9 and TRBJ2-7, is DTGVSQNPRHKITKRGQNVTFRCDPISEHNRLYWYRQTLGQGPEFLTYFQNEAQLEKSRLLSDRFSAERPKGSFSTLEIQRTEQGDSAMYLCASSLGPVLAGAPIYEQYFGPGTRLTVT.

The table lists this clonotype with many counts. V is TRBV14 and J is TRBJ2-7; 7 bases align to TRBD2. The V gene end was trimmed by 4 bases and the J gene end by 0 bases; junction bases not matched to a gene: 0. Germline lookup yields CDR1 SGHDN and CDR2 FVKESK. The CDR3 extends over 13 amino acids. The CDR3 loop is CASSRLASYEQYF. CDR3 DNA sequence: TGTGCCAGCAGCCGACTAGCCTCCTACGAGCAGTACTTC.

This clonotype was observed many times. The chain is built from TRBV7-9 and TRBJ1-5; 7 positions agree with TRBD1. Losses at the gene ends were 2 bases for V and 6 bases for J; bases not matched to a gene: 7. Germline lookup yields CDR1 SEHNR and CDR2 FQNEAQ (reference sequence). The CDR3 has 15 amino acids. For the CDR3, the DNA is TGTGCCAGCAGCTTATCAGGGGGTTCCGTTCAGCCCCAGCATTTT. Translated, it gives CASSLSGGSVQPQHF.

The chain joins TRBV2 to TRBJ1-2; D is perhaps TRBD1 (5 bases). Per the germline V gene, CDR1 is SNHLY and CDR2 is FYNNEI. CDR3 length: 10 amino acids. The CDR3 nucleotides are TGTGTCAGGCGTGACAGTAACTACACCTTC. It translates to CVRRDSNYTF.

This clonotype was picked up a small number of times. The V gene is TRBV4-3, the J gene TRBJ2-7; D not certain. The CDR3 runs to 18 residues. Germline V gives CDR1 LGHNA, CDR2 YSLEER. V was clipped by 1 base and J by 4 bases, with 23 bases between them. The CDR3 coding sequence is TGCGCCAGCAGCCAAGGGTTAGGCGGCAGAGATTTGCATTACGAGCAGTACTTC. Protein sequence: CASSQGLGGRDLHYEQYF.

In nucleotides, the CDR3 is TGTGCCAGCAGCTTGAAGTACCGGAGCACAGATACGCAGTATTTT. It encodes CASSLKYRSTDTQYF. The chain joins TRBV7-9 to TRBJ2-3; D uncertain. Germline V gene lookup returns CDR1 SEHNR and CDR2 FQNEAQ (reference sequence). This CDR3 is built from 15 residues. Trimming cost V 3 bases and J 0 bases, with 10 bases left between them.

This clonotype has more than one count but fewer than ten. CDR3 DNA sequence: TGCGCCAGCAGCCAAGAAGGATTGGTAGGGGTCTCTCAGCCCCAGCATTTT. It encodes CASSQEGLVGVSQPQHF. This chain links TRBV4-1 with TRBJ1-5; tentatively, D is TRBD1 (5 bases). This CDR3 is 17 amino acids long. In germline, CDR1 is MGHRA, CDR2 YSYEKL. V was cut by 0 bases and J by 6 bases, with 18 bases left in between.